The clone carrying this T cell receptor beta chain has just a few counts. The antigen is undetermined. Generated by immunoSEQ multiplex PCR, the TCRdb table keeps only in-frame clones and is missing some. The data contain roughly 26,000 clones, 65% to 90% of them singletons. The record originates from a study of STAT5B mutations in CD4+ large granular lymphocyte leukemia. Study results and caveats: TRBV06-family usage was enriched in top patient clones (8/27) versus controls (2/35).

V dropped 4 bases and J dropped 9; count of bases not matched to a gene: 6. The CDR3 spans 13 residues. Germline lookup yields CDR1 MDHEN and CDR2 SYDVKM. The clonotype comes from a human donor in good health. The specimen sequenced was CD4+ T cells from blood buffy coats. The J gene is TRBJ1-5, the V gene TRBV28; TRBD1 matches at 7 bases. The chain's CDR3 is CASSSTGEGPQHF. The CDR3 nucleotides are TGTGCCAGCAGTTCCACAGGGGAGGGGCCCCAGCATTTT.